This T cell receptor (beta chain) was obtained from a study of T cell changes during pregnancy in multiple sclerosis. CDR1 is MNHNY, CDR2 SVGAGI, per germline (reference sequence). This CDR3 comprises 16 residues. The V gene lost 3 bases and the J gene lost 1 base, with 16 bases spanning the gap. Using immunoSEQ multiplex PCR, the repertoire was profiled, and TCRdb retains in-frame clones only, with some absent. The sample includes 60,000 to 70,000 clones, 75% to 95% of them seen just once. The sequence came from a female donor in good health, enrolled as a control in a pregnancy study. The sequences come from peripheral blood, collected in the third trimester of pregnancy. V and J are TRBV6-6 and TRBJ2-7; a possible D gene is TRBD2 (6 bases). The DNA of the CDR3 is TGTGCCAGCAGTTATCCCGGTGGGGCGGGATCCTACGAGCAGTACTTC. Translation gives CASSYPGGAGSYEQYF.